This T cell receptor beta chain derives from a study of T cell responses to AZD1222 COVID-19 vaccine. The table came from immunoSEQ multiplex PCR; TCRdb's copy has only in-frame clones and leaves some out. This sample has almost 95,000 clones, with around 84% found just once. CDR1 is WSHSY and CDR2 is SAAADI in the germline V gene. The CDR3 is 16 residues long. Turning to this clone: One end of the junction varies from germline; a read error may be responsible.

The chain couples TRBV10-2 to TRBJ1-3; D is possibly TRBD1 (5 bases). The sequencing used peripheral blood, collected 28 days after the second AZD1222 dose. This clonotype was obtained from an adult who received the AZD1222 COVID-19 vaccine. The CDR3 spells CASSIQAGSQGSTIYF. CDR3 nucleotide sequence: TGCGCCAGTAGTATTCAAGCCGGGAGTCAGGGAAGCACCATATATTTT.